The 11 T cell receptor beta chains reported below all come from one sample, sequenced in a study of T-cell memory formation after mild COVID-19. TCRdb itself ran the 5' RACE reads through MiXCR, one entry per CDR3 protein. This sample has 580,000 or so distinct CDR3 sequences, with around 16% found just once. Source material: PBMCs or a T cell subset sorted from them (not recorded which). Every receptor here comes from an adult woman who had mild COVID-19 (a few samples of this study predate the infection). Cell type and time point are not known.

The gene calls are TRBV24-1 and TRBJ1-4; D remains ambiguous. CDR3 size: 12 residues. The germline V gene has CDR1 KGHDR and CDR2 SFDVKD. The ends were cut back, 4 bases at V and 6 bases at J, with 5 bases in the middle. Here the CDR3 DNA reads TGTGCCACCAGTGACGTGGATGAAAAACTGTTTTTT. It yields the protein CATSDVDEKLFF.

This chain joins TRBV7-9 and TRBJ1-4; D might be TRBD1 (5 bases). There are 14 residues in the CDR3. With 5 bases removed from V and 4 bases from J, the gap between germline ends came to 11 bases. Per the germline V gene, CDR1 is SEHNR and CDR2 is FQNEAQ (reference sequence). The CDR3 nucleotides are TGTGCCAGCAGCCAGGGAGGGGTTAATGAAAAACTGTTTTTT. The encoded protein is CASSQGGVNEKLFF.

The sample holds a few counts of this clonotype. V gene TRBV20-1 combines with J gene TRBJ2-4, with 11 positions matching TRBD2. Trimming removed 6 bases from V and 0 bases from J; junction bases left unmatched: 7. The V gene's germline CDR1 is DFQATT and CDR2 SNEGSKA (reference sequence). This CDR3 has 16 amino acids. The CDR3 spells CSAAGTSGLAKNIQYF. The CDR3 coding sequence is TGCAGTGCCGCCGGGACTAGCGGTCTAGCCAAAAACATTCAGTACTTC.

V gene TRBV7-3 combines with J gene TRBJ2-1; 10 bases agree with TRBD2. Germline CDR1 is SGHTA and CDR2 is FQGTGA. J was trimmed by 7 bases and V by 5 bases; bases with no gene match: 8. The CDR3 runs to 15 residues. The CDR3 DNA reads as TGTGCCAGCAGCCGAACTAGCGGGATGGTTAATGAGCAGTTCTTC. Protein: CASSRTSGMVNEQFF. Based on the CDR3 plus reference TRBV7-3 and TRBJ2-1, the full variable domain is GAGVSQTPSNKVTEKGKYVELRCDPISGHTALYWYRQSLGQGPEFLIYFQGTGAADDSGLPNDRFFAVRPEGSVSTLKIQRTERGDSAVYLCASSRTSGMVNEQFFGPGTRLTVL.

V gene TRBV7-2 combines with J gene TRBJ2-5; D perhaps matches TRBD2 (6 bases). CDR1 SGHTA and CDR2 FQGNSA come from the germline V gene. V was trimmed by 4 bases and J by 4 bases, leaving 16 bases between them. The length of the CDR3 is 15 residues. The CDR3 sequence: CASSSMGGEGETQYF. DNA for the CDR3: TGTGCCAGCAGCTCGATGGGAGGTGAAGGAGAGACCCAGTACTTC.

V and J are TRBV6-5 and TRBJ1-1; D is perhaps TRBD1 (5 bases). Germline-derived CDR1 and CDR2 are MNHEY and SVGAGI. CDR3 length: 14 amino acids. V shed 1 base and J shed 3 bases, with 9 bases lying between them. The CDR3 here is CASSYFGGDTEAFF. The CDR3 DNA reads TGTGCCAGCAGTTACTTCGGGGGGGACACTGAAGCTTTCTTT.

Only a few counts were recorded for this clonotype. The rearrangement links TRBV20-1 to TRBJ2-3; the match to TRBD1 covers 7 bases. The V gene end was trimmed by 7 bases and the J gene end by 2 bases; junction bases not matched to a gene: 15. The length of the CDR3 is 16 residues. The germline V gene encodes CDR1 DFQATT and CDR2 SNEGSKA (reference sequence). CDR3 sequence: CSVRLLNRGPTDTQYF. CDR3 DNA sequence: TGCAGTGTCCGGCTGCTAAACAGGGGACCCACAGATACGCAGTATTTT.

The J gene is TRBJ2-2, the V gene TRBV20-1; 8 nucleotides align to TRBD2. The CDR3 extends over 16 amino acids. CDR1 is DFQATT and CDR2 is SNEGSKA in the germline V gene (reference sequence). The J segment lost 4 bases and the V segment lost 2 bases, leaving 9 bases of the junction unmatched. CDR3 DNA sequence: TGCAGTGCTAGAAAGCCCGGCGGGGGGATCACCGGGGAGCTGTTTTTT. Its translation: CSARKPGGGITGELFF.

This sequence joins TRBV15 and TRBJ2-1; possible D gene TRBD1, 5 bases. The germline V and J ends were trimmed by 0 bases and 10 bases, with 19 bases remaining between them. The length of the CDR3 is 16 residues. Germline loops: CDR1 LNHNV, CDR2 YYDKDF (reference sequence). The DNA of the CDR3 is TGTGCCACCAGCAGAGAATTTGACAGACAGCAGCACGAGCAGTTCTTC. This gives the protein CATSREFDRQQHEQFF. The full variable domain, rest sourced from reference TRBV15 and TRBJ2-1, is DAMVIQNPRYQVTQFGKPVTLSCSQTLNHNVMYWYQQKSSQAPKLLFHYYDKDFNNEADTPDNFQSRRPNTSFCFLDIRSPGLGDTAMYLCATSREFDRQQHEQFFGPGTRLTVL.

This clonotype has only a few counts. This chain joins TRBV5-1 and TRBJ2-1, with a tentative D call TRBD1 (7 bases). The V gene lost 6 bases and the J gene lost 9 bases, with 19 bases spanning the gap. The CDR3 sequence is 14 residues long. Germline lookup yields CDR1 SGHRS and CDR2 YFSETQ. The CDR3 DNA is TGCGCCAGCATTAGGGACAGTACAGCGGGTGAGCAGTTCTTC. Protein: CASIRDSTAGEQFF.

This clonotype was recorded at least ten times. The rearrangement joins TRBV7-8 to TRBJ2-7; TRBD1 aligns across 7 bases. CDR3 size: 14 residues. The ends lost 3 bases at V and 0 bases at J; junction bases unmatched: 2. CDR1 is SGHVS, CDR2 FQNEAQ, per germline. The CDR3 loop reads CASSLGTASYEQYF. For the CDR3, the DNA is TGTGCCAGCAGCTTGGGGACAGCCTCCTACGAGCAGTACTTC.